Listed below are T cell receptor beta chains from one sample, sequenced in a study of cytomegalovirus exposure and HLA in healthy donors. Profiled with immunoSEQ multiplex PCR; TCRdb holds only in-frame clones, not every one. The table includes some 150,000 clones, approximately 86% detected once. Sequencing was done on a sample of PBMCs. The receptor set was obtained from a woman in her forties or fifties in good health and CMV-seropositive. Both conserved end residues are part of each CDR3. A D gene is named only where the DNA matches it firmly. Clone size appears in some rows only: once, few, many, or a class for an expanded clone.

j_gene,v_gene,d_gene,abundance,CDR3nt,CDR3aa
TRBJ2-4,TRBV6-1,TRBD2,-,TGTGCCAGCAGTGAAGTGGGGCTAGCGGGGGGACGGCAGAACATTCAGTACTTC,CASSEVGLAGGRQNIQYF
TRBJ1-2,TRBV18,-,-,TGTGCCAGCTCACCAAATTTCCCCCGCGATGCCTACACCTTC,CASSPNFPRDAYTF
TRBJ2-7,TRBV5-1,TRBD2,-,TGCGCCAGCAGCACCAGGGGGACTAGCGGGAACTACGAGCAGTACTTC,CASSTRGTSGNYEQYF
TRBJ1-2,TRBV6-6,TRBD1,-,TGTGCCAGCAGCCTTATCGACAGGGACCTACGTGGCTACACCTTC,CASSLIDRDLRGYTF
TRBJ2-7,TRBV19,TRBD1,-,TGTGCCAGTAGTGGCCGGGACAGGGGATATTACGAGCAGTACTTC,CASSGRDRGYYEQYF
TRBJ2-2,TRBV7-3,-,few,TGTGCCAGCAGCTTATCAGGGACCGGGGAGCTGTTTTTT,CASSLSGTGELFF
TRBJ2-1,TRBV23-1,TRBD1,once,TGCGCCAGCAGTCAACTTCGGACAGGGCTGGGATACAATGAGCAGTTCTTC,CASSQLRTGLGYNEQFF
TRBJ2-2,TRBV5-4,-,few,TGTGCCAGCAGCCTTGCAGGGCCCGGGGAGCTGTTTTTT,CASSLAGPGELFF
TRBJ2-3,TRBV5-6,TRBD2,-,TGTGCCAGCAGCTTGGTGGCGGGGGGAACAGATACGCAGTATTTT,CASSLVAGGTDTQYF
TRBJ1-4,TRBV2,-,once,TGTGCCAGCAGTCGTGAACAGGGAGTTGGTAATGAAAAACTGTTTTTT,CASSREQGVGNEKLFF
TRBJ2-1,TRBV6-1,TRBD1,-,TGTGCCAGCAAGGGGACAGGGGTTGAGCAGTTCTTC,CASKGTGVEQFF
TRBJ2-7,TRBV14,-,-,TGTGCCAGCAGCCAAGAGACAGGAGCCTACGAGCAGTACTTC,CASSQETGAYEQYF
TRBJ2-7,TRBV30,-,-,TGTGCCTGGAGTCGAGGCCAGGTTGGCAGGGACGAGCAGTACTTC,CAWSRGQVGRDEQYF
TRBJ2-2,TRBV7-2,-,-,TGTGCCAGCAGCTTAGCGCGGGGCCACACCGGGGAGCTGTTTTTT,CASSLARGHTGELFF
TRBJ2-6,TRBV5-4,TRBD1,few,TGTGCCAGCAGCCACCCCGGGACAGGGGGAGCTGGGGCCAACGTCCTGACTTTC,CASSHPGTGGAGANVLTF
TRBJ1-6,TRBV7-2,TRBD1,-,TGTGCCAGCAGCTACCGGACAGGGGGCCTTTCACCCCTCCACTTT,CASSYRTGGLSPLHF
TRBJ2-2,TRBV5-1,TRBD2,-,TGCGCCAGCAGCCTTCTAGCGGCGAACACCGGGGAGCTGTTTTTT,CASSLLAANTGELFF
TRBJ2-7,TRBV6-1,-,-,TGTGCCAGCAGTTGGGACATTGACGAGCAGTACTTC,CASSWDIDEQYF
TRBJ1-1,TRBV2,TRBD1,-,TGTGCCAGCAGCCTCGGACAGGGTGAGACTGAAGCTTTCTTT,CASSLGQGETEAFF
TRBJ2-7,TRBV5-4,-,-,TGTGCCAGCAGCTTTGGAAAGCTGGGCGCCGAGCAGTACTTC,CASSFGKLGAEQYF
TRBJ1-1,TRBV27,-,-,TGTGCCAGCAGTTTATTTGGAGGTAACACTGAAGCTTTCTTT,CASSLFGGNTEAFF
TRBJ1-2,TRBV7-9,-,few,TGTGCCAGCAGCTTAGTTGGAGAGGGCTACACCTTC,CASSLVGEGYTF
TRBJ1-2,TRBV25-1,TRBD1,-,TGTGCCAGCAGGTCAGGGGGCGTGGAAGGCTACACCTTC,CASRSGGVEGYTF
TRBJ2-1,TRBV2,-,-,TGTGCCAGCAGTGAATTGAGATACAATGAGCAGTTCTTC,CASSELRYNEQFF
TRBJ2-6,TRBV5-6,-,-,TGTGCCAGCAGCTTGACTAGCTCTGGGGCCAACGTCCTGACTTTC,CASSLTSSGANVLTF
TRBJ1-1,TRBV29-1,-,-,TGCAGCGTTGTTGGGTCGGGAATGAACACTGAAGCTTTCTTT,CSVVGSGMNTEAFF
TRBJ1-6,TRBV7-9,TRBD1,-,TGTGCCAGCAGCCCTACAGGGGAGAATTCACCCCTCCACTTT,CASSPTGENSPLHF
TRBJ2-1,TRBV10-1,-,-,TGCGCCAGCAGTGAGTTCCGGGGGGCCTTGAATGAGCAGTTCTTC,CASSEFRGALNEQFF
TRBJ1-3,TRBV4-1,-,-,TGCGCCAGCAGCCAAACGGACAGCGTCATGAACACCATATATTTT,CASSQTDSVMNTIYF
TRBJ1-4,TRBV15,-,-,TGTGCCACCCTCCGGACTGATAAACTGTTTTTT,CATLRTDKLFF
TRBJ2-2,TRBV5-1,-,-,TGCGCCAGCAGCTTGGGTCACGGGGAGCTGTTTTTT,CASSLGHGELFF
TRBJ1-1,TRBV5-4,-,few,TGTGCCAGCAGTAAGCAGGGGACGGAAGCTTTCTTT,CASSKQGTEAFF
TRBJ1-6,TRBV10-1,TRBD1,-,TGCGCCAGCAACCCACCGACAGGGAAGGGGAGCTCCTATAATTCACCCCTCCACTTT,CASNPPTGKGSSYNSPLHF
TRBJ2-1,TRBV5-6,-,-,TGTGCCAGCAGCACACCTTTTTTAAATGAGCAGTTCTTC,CASSTPFLNEQFF
TRBJ2-3,TRBV2,TRBD1,once,TGTGCCAGCAGTACACAGGGGGTGTCGGTCCTAGATACGCAGTATTTT,CASSTQGVSVLDTQYF